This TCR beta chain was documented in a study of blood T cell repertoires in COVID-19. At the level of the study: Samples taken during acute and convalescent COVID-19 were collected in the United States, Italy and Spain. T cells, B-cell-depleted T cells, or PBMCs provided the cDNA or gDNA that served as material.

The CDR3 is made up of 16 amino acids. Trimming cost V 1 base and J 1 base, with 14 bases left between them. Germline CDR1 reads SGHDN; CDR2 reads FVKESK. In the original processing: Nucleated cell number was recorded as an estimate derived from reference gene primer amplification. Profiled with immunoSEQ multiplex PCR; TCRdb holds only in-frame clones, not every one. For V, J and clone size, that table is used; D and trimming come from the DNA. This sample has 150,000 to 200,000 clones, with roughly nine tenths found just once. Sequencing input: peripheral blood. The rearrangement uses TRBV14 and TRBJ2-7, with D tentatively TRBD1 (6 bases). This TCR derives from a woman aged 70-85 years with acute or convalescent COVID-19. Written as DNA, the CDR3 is TGTGCCAGCAGCCAAGTTCCCAGGGGAGCGTCCTACGAGCAGTACTTC. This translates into CASSQVPRGASYEQYF.